This T cell receptor beta chain was obtained from a study of T cells in Graves' hyperthyroidism and ophthalmopathy. TCR beta CDR3 sequences were amplified from RNA transcripts. The HTBI primer set served for first-round RT-PCR of the TCR CDR3. TCRdb analysed the multiplex PCR reads with MiXCR anew, one entry per CDR3 protein. The sample holds approximately 590,000 distinct CDR3 sequences, approximately 15% seen once. Germline assignment: CDR1 LNHDA and CDR2 SQIVND (reference sequence). The CDR3 loop spans 15 amino acids. Trimming took 3 bases from V and 6 from J; bases not matched to a gene: 9. This TCR was recovered from a woman in her 30s with Graves' hyperthyroidism. The V call is TRBV19, the J call TRBJ1-1; 8 bases map to TRBD1. Sequencing was done on a sample of blood. The CDR3 reads CASSIQAGGVAEAFF. The CDR3 nucleotides are TGTGCCAGTAGTATCCAAGCAGGGGGCGTGGCTGAAGCTTTCTTT.